Sequencing of this T cell receptor gamma chain was carried out in a study of gammadelta T cells in human blood (dated by TCRdb to 2018 to 2020). Beyond this particular receptor, the publication reports: The study reported that microbial exposure appeared to drive polyclonal expansion of innate gamma-delta T cells immediately after birth.

In its sample, this clone comes out as large (0.1 to 1%). Its recognized antigen is unknown. No base quality information exists; no much larger clone differs at one position. Ends trimmed: V by 8 bases, J by 11 bases; bases unmatched to a gene: 10. The CDR3 spans 11 residues, from the cysteine through the phenylalanine. Here the CDR3 DNA is all that survives: 33 bases in frame from base 1. Receptor amplification or capture employed RT-PCR. For sequencing, an Illumina MiSeq was employed. Clone calls in TCRdb were regenerated from the public reads with CATT, after which identical DNA sequences shared one row. The sample table records over 450 gamma-chain clones; around 5.1% of these occur just once. The ten largest clones capture less than 60% of the sample.

The chain was built from TRGV10 and TRGJ1 or TRGJ2. TRGV10 is reported as an ORF; its role is uncertain. Sequenced sample: Vgamma9Vdelta2 gamma-delta T cells from fetal blood. The receptor was isolated from a human fetus. The DNA reads TGTGCTGCGTGGGATTATAGGGAGAAACTCTTT. Translated, this is CAAWDYREKLF.